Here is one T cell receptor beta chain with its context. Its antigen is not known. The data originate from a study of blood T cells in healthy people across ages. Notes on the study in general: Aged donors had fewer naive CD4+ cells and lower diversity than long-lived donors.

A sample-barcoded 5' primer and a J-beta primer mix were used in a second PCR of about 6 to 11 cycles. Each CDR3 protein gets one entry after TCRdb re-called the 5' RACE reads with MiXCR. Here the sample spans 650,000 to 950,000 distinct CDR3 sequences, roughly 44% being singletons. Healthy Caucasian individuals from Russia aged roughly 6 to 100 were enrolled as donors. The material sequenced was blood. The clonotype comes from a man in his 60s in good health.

This chain's CDR3 is CASSPGQRETQYF. The CDR3 nucleotides read TGTGCCAGCTCACCAGGGCAGAGGGAGACCCAGTACTTC. The genes are TRBV18 and TRBJ2-5; no clear D. The CDR3 runs 13 residues. V shed 2 bases and J shed 5 bases, with 9 bases lying between them. The germline CDR1 and CDR2 sequences are KGHSH and LQKENI.